The 5 T cell receptor beta chains given below trace back to one sample, sequenced in a study of molecular identifiers for immune sequencing clone quantification. TCRdb independently ran MiXCR on the PCR reads; one entry per CDR3 protein. The repertoire includes some 320,000 distinct CDR3 sequences, roughly 23% of them detected once, and approximately 0.8% sits in the top ten. Source material: naive CD8+ T cells from blood, with Jurkat cell RNA spiked in. Subset denoted: FACS-sorted CD8+CD4-CCR7+CD45RA+ naive T cells. These receptor sequences come from a human donor in good health. Some libraries in this study had Jurkat cell RNA spiked in.

A few counts support this clonotype. The CDR3 protein is CAISLENTGELFF. The DNA of the CDR3 is TGTGCCATCTCCCTTGAGAACACCGGGGAGCTGTTTTTT. The rearrangement uses TRBV25-1 and TRBJ2-2, with D hard to call. The CDR3 consists of 13 residues. V lost 10 bases and J 1 base, leaving 10 bases between the germline ends. Germline assignment: CDR1 MGHDK and CDR2 SYGVNS.

This clonotype was seen at least ten times. This chain connects TRBV4-3 to TRBJ2-5, with 9 bases matching TRBD2. Germline assignment: CDR1 LGHNA and CDR2 YSLEER. The CDR3 has 14 amino acids. Unmatched junction bases numbered 1, after V lost 4 bases and J lost 1 base. DNA for the CDR3: TGCGCCAGCAGCCCGACTAGCGGCCAAGAGACCCAGTACTTC. It codes for CASSPTSGQETQYF.

Note on this clonotype: A much larger clone differs by one base, so this may be a read error. V gene TRBV20-1 combines with J gene TRBJ1-1, with D uncertain. Trimming cost V 6 bases and J 7 bases, with 24 bases left between them. Germline V gives CDR1 DFQATT, CDR2 SNEGSKA (reference sequence). The CDR3 contains 15 residues. CDR3 coding DNA: TGCAGTGCCTTCCCGGCGACTATAGCAACAGATGAAGCTTTCTTT. Amino acids: CSAFPATIATDEAFF.

This clonotype came up a few times. The rearrangement joins TRBV7-3 to TRBJ2-1; D ambiguous. The CDR3 has 13 amino acids. The ends were cut back, 2 bases at V and 6 bases at J, with 8 bases in the middle. Germline V gives CDR1 SGHTA, CDR2 FQGTGA. The CDR3 sequence: CASSLDFFNEQFF. As DNA, the CDR3 is TGTGCCAGCAGCTTAGACTTTTTCAATGAGCAGTTCTTC.

There are many counts of this clonotype. The chain joins TRBV6-7 to TRBJ2-4; D is unclear. TRBV6-7 is noted as an ORF with a role that remains uncertain. Trimming took 5 bases from V and 0 from J, leaving 5 bases between them. The CDR3 length is 13 residues. Here the CDR3 DNA reads TGTGCCAGCAGTGGCTTAGCCAAAAACATTCAGTACTTC. It yields the protein CASSGLAKNIQYF.